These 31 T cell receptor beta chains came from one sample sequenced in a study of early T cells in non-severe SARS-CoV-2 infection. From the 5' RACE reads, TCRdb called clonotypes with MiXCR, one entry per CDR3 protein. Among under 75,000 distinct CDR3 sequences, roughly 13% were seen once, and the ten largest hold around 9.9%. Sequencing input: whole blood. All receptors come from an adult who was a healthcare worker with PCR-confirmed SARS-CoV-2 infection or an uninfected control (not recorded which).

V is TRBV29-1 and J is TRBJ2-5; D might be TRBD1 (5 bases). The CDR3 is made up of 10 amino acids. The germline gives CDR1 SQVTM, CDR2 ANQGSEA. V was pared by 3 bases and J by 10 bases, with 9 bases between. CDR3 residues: CSVDRADQYF. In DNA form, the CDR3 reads TGCAGCGTTGACAGGGCGGACCAGTACTTC. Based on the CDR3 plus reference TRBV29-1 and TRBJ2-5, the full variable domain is SAVISQKPSRDICQRGTSLTIQCQVDSQVTMMFWYRQQPGQSLTLIATANQGSEATYESGFVIDKFPISRPNLTFSTLTVSNMSPEDSSIYLCSVDRADQYFGPGTRLLVL.

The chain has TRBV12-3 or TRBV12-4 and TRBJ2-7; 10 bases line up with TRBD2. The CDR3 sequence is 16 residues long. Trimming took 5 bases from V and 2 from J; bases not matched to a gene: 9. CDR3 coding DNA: TGTGCCAGCAGTCCCGCCCGGGGGACTAGCGCCTACGAGCAGTACTTC. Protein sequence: CASSPARGTSAYEQYF.

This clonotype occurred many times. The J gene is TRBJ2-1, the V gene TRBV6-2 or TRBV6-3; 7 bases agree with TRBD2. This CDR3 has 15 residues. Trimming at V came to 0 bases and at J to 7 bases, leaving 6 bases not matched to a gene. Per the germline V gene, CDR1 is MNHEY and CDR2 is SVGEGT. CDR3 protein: CASSYSGGSVNEQFF. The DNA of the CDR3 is TGTGCCAGCAGTTACTCTGGCGGGAGTGTTAATGAGCAGTTCTTC.

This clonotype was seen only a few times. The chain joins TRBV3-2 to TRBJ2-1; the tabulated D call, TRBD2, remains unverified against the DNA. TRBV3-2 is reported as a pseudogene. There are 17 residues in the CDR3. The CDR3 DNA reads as TGTGCCAGCAGCCAAGTGGAGGGAAACTACTACTACAATGAGCAGTTCTTC. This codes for CASSQVEGNYYYNEQFF.

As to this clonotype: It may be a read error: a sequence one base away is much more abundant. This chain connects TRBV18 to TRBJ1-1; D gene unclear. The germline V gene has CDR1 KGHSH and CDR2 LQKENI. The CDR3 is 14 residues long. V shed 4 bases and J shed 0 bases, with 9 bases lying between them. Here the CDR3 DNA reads TGTGCCAGCTCACAAGAGGGCCTGAACACTGAAGCTTTCTTT. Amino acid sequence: CASSQEGLNTEAFF.

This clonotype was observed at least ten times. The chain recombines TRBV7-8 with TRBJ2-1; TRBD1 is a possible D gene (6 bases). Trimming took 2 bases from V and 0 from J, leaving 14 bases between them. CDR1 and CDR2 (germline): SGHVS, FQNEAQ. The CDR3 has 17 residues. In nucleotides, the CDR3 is TGTGCCAGCAGCTTAATCTGGACAGATTACTCCTACAATGAGCAGTTCTTC. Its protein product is CASSLIWTDYSYNEQFF.

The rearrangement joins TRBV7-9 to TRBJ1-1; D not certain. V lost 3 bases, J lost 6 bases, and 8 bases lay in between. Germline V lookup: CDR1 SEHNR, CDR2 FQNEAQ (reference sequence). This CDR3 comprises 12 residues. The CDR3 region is CASSFGGSEAFF. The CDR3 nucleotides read TGTGCCAGCAGCTTCGGAGGCTCTGAAGCTTTCTTT.

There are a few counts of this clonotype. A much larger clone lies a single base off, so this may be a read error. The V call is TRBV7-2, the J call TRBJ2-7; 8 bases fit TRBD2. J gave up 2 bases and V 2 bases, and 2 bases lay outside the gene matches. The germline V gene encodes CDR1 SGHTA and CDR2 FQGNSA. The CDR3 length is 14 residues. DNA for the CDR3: TGTGCCAGCAGCTTAACTAGCGGTCCCTACGAGCAGTACTTC. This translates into CASSLTSGPYEQYF.

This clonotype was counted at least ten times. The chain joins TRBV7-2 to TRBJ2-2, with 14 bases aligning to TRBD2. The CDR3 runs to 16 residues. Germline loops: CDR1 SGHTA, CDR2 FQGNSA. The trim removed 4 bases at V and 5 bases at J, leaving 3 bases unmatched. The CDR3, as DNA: TGTGCCAGCAGCTCTAGGACTAGCGGGAGGACCGGGGAGCTGTTTTTT. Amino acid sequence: CASSSRTSGRTGELFF.

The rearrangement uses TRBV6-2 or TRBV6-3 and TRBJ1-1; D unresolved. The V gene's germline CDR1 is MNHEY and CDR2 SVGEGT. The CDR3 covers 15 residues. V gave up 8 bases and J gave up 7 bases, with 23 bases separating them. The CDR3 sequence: CASLLPGRHNGEAFF. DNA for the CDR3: TGTGCCAGCCTTTTACCGGGCAGGCACAACGGTGAAGCTTTCTTT.

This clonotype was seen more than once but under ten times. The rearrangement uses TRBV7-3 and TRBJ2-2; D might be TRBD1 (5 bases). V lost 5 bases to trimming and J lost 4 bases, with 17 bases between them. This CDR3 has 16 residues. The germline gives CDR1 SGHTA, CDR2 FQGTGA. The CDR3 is CASSPRPQGITGELFF. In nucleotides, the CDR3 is TGTGCCAGCAGCCCCCGTCCCCAGGGTATCACCGGGGAGCTGTTTTTT.

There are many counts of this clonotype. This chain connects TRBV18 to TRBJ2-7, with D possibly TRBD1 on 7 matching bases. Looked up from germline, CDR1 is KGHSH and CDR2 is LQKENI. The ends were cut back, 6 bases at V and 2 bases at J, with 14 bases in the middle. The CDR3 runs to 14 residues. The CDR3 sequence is CASSPSGGTYEQYF. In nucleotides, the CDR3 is TGTGCCAGCTCCCCCTCAGGGGGGACCTACGAGCAGTACTTC.

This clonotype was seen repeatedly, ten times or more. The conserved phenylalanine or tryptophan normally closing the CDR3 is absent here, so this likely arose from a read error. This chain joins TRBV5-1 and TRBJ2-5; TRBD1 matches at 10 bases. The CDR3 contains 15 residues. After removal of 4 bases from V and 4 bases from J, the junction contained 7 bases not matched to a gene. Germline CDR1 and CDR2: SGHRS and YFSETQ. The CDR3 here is CASSRDRGRGETQYL. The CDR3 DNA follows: TGCGCCAGCAGCAGGGACAGGGGACGTGGAGAGACCCAGTACCTC.

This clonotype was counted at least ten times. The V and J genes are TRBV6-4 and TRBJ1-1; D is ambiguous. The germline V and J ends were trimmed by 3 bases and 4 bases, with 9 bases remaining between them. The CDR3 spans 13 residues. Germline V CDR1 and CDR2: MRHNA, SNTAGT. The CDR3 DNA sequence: TGTGCCAGCAGTGAATCAGGACCCACTGAAGCTTTCTTT. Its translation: CASSESGPTEAFF.

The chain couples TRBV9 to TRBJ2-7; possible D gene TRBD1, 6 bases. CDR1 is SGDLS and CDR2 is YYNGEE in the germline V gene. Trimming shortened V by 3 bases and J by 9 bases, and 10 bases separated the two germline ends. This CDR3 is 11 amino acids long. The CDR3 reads CASSEQGRQYF. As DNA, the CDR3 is TGTGCCAGCAGCGAACAGGGTCGGCAGTACTTC. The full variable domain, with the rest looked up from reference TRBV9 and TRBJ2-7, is DSGVTQTPKHLITATGQRVTLRCSPRSGDLSVYWYQQSLDQGLQFLIQYYNGEERAKGNILERFSAQQFPDLHSELNLSSLELGDSALYFCASSEQGRQYFGPGTRLTVT.

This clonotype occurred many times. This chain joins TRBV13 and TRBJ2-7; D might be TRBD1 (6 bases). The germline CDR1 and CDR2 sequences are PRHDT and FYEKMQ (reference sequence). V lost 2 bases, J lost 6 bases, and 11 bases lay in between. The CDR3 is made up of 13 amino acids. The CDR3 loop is CASSLNRAGEQYF. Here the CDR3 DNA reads TGTGCCAGCAGCTTAAACAGGGCGGGCGAGCAGTACTTC. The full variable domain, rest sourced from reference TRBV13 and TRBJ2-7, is AAGVIQSPRHLIKEKRETATLKCYPIPRHDTVYWYQQGPGQDPQFLISFYEKMQSDKGSIPDRFSAQQFSDYHSELNMSSLELGDSALYFCASSLNRAGEQYFGPGTRLTVT.

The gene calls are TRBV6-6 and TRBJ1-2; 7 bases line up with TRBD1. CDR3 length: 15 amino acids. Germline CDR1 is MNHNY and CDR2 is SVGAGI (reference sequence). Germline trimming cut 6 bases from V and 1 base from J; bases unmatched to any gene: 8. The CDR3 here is CASRAQGVFNYGYTF. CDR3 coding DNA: TGTGCCAGCAGGGCCCAGGGGGTTTTTAACTATGGCTACACCTTC.

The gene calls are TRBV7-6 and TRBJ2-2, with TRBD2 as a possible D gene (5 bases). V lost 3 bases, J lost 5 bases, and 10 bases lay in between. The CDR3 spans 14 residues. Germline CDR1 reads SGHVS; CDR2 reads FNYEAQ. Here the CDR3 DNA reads TGTGCCAGCAGCTTGGACTGGGGTACCGGGGAGCTGTTTTTT. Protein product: CASSLDWGTGELFF.

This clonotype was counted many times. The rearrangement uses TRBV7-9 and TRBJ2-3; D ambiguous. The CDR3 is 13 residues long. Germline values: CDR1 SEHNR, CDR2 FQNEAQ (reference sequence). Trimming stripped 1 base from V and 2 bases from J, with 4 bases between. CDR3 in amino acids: CASSLGYTDTQYF. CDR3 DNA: TGTGCCAGCAGCTTAGGTTACACAGATACGCAGTATTTT.

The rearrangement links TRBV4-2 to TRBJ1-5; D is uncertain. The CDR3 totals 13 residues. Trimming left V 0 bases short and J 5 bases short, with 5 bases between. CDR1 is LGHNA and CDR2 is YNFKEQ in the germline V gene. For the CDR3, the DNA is TGTGCCAGCAGCCAAGATCCCCATCAGCCCCAGCATTTT. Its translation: CASSQDPHQPQHF.

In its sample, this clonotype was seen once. CDR3 sequence (DNA): TGCGCCAGCAGCTTGTACAGGGGGCATGAAAAACTGTTTTTT. Residues: CASSLYRGHEKLFF. The rearrangement links TRBV5-1 to TRBJ1-4, with 9 positions matching TRBD1. CDR1 is SGHRS and CDR2 is YFSETQ in the germline V gene. The CDR3 loop spans 14 amino acids. Trimming removed 1 base from V and 6 bases from J; junction bases left unmatched: 1.

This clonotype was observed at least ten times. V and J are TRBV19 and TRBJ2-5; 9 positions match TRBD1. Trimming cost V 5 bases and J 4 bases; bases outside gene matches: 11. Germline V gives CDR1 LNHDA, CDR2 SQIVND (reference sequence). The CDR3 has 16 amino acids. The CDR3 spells CASSYVGQGRGETQYF. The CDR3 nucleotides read TGTGCCAGTAGTTATGTGGGACAGGGTCGAGGAGAGACCCAGTACTTC. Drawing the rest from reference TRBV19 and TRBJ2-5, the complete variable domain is DGGITQSPKYLFRKEGQNVTLSCEQNLNHDAMYWYRQDPGQGLRLIYYSQIVNDFQKGDIAEGYSVSREKKESFPLTVTSAQKNPTAFYLCASSYVGQGRGETQYFGPGTRLLVL.

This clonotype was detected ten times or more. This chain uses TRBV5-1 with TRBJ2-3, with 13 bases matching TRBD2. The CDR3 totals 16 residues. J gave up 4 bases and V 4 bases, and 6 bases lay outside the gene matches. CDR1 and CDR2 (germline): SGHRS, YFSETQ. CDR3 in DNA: TGCGCCAGCAGCCGCGGACTAGCGGGGGAGGCAGATACGCAGTATTTT. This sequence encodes CASSRGLAGEADTQYF.

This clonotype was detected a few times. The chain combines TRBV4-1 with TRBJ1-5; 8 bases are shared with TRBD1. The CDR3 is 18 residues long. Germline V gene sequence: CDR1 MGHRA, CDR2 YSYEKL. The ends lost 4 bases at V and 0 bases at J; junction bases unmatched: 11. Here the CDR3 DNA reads TGCGCCAGCAGCCCCGGTGGCAGGGGGCTTTATAGCAATCAGCCCCAGCATTTT. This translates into CASSPGGRGLYSNQPQHF.

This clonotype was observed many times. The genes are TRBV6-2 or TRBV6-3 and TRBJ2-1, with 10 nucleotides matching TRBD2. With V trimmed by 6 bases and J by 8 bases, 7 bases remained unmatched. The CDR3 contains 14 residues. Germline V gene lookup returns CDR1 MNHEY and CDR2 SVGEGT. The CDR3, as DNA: TGTGCCAGCAGGGATCTAGCGGGAGTGGATGAGCAGTTCTTC. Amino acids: CASRDLAGVDEQFF.

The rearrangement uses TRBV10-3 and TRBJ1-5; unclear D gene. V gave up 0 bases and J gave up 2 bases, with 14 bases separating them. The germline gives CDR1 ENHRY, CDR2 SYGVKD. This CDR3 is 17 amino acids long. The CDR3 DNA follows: TGTGCCATCAGTGAGTCGAAGGGAGGCGGGGGCAATCAGCCCCAGCATTTT. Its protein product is CAISESKGGGGNQPQHF.

DNA of the CDR3: TGTGCCAGCAGCCCGAGGGGGCGTGAGCAGTTCTTC. Its protein product is CASSPRGREQFF. The chain has TRBV7-2 and TRBJ2-1; 7 bases are shared with TRBD1. The CDR3 has 12 residues. V shed 5 bases and J 9 bases; nucleotides not matched to a gene: 4. In germline, CDR1 is SGHTA, CDR2 FQGNSA.

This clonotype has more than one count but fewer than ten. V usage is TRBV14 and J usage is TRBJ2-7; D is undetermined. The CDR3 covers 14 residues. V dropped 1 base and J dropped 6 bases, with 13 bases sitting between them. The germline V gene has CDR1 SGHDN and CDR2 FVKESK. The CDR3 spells CASSQVRSWSEQYF. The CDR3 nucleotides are TGTGCCAGCAGCCAAGTACGCAGCTGGAGCGAGCAGTACTTC.

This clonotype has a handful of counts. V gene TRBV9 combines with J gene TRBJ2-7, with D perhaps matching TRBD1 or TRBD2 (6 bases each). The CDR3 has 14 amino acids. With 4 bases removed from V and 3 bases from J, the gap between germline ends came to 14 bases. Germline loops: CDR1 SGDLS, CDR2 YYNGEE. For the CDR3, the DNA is TGTGCCAGCAGCCCGGGGGCACTAATCTACGAGCAGTACTTC. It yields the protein CASSPGALIYEQYF.

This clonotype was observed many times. CDR3 nucleotides: TGTGCCAGCAGCTTACAGGGGACCAACTACGAGCAGTACTTC. This encodes CASSLQGTNYEQYF. V is TRBV11-2 and J is TRBJ2-7; tentatively, D is TRBD1 (6 bases). The germline V gene has CDR1 SGHAT and CDR2 FQNNGV. The V gene lost 2 bases and the J gene lost 3 bases, with 11 bases spanning the gap. This CDR3 contains 14 residues.

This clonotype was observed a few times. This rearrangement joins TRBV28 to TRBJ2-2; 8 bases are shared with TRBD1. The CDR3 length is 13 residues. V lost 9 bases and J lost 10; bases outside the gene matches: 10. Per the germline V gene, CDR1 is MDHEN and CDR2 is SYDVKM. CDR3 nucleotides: TGTGCCAGTGGGGGCCAGGGGGCAAAGGAGCTGTTTTTT. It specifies CASGGQGAKELFF.